This TCR beta chain was identified in a study of cytomegalovirus exposure and HLA in healthy donors. The germline V gene has CDR1 WSHSY and CDR2 SAAADI. The CDR3 consists of 14 residues. Trimming took 6 bases from V and 4 from J, leaving 13 bases between them. It was with 60 Vbeta and 13 Jbeta primers that the PCR ran. The data were produced by immunoSEQ multiplex PCR, yet TCRdb's version contains in-frame clones alone and is incomplete. The sample yields some 40,000 clones, around 53% seen once. The source material was PBMCs. This clonotype originated in a middle-aged woman in good health and CMV-seropositive. The genes are TRBV10-2 and TRBJ1-3; D is unclear. This CDR3 is CASSSGGSGNTIYF. CDR3 bases: TGCGCCAGCAGCTCAGGTGGCTCCGGAAACACCATATATTTT.